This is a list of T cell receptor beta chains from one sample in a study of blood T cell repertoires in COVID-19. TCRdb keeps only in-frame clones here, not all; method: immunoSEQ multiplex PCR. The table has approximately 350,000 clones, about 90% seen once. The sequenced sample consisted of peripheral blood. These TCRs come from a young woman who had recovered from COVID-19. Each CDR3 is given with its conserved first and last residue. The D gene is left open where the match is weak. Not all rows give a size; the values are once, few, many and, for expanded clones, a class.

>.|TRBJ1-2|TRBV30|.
CAWIDSYLFGYTF
TGTGCCTGGATTGACAGCTATTTATTCGGCTACACCTTC
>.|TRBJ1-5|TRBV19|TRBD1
CASSKDRDSNQPQHF
TGTGCCAGTAGTAAGGACAGGGATAGCAATCAGCCCCAGCATTTT
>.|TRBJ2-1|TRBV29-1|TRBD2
CSGTSGVDEQFF
TGCAGCGGGACTAGCGGTGTCGATGAGCAGTTCTTC
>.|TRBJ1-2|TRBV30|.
CACELFDGYTF
TGTGCCTGTGAACTCTTCGATGGCTACACCTTC
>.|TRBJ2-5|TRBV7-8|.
CASSLAAYQETQYF
TGTGCCAGCAGCTTAGCTGCGTACCAAGAGACCCAGTACTTC
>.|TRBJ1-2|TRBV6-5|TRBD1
CASSSRQGAVGYTF
TGTGCCAGCAGTTCCAGACAGGGGGCGGTGGGCTACACCTTC
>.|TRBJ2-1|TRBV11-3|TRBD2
CASSLVLAGVPSQFF
TGTGCCAGCAGCTTAGTCCTAGCGGGAGTTCCGTCGCAGTTCTTC
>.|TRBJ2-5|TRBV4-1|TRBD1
CASSQTGAFRQETQYF
TGCGCCAGCAGCCAGACAGGGGCATTCAGACAAGAGACCCAGTACTTC
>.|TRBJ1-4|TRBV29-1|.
CSVEFLGYNEKLFF
TGCAGCGTTGAATTCCTGGGCTATAATGAAAAACTGTTTTTT
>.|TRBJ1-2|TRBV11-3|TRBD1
CASSRTGGLYGYTF
TGTGCCAGCAGCCGGACAGGGGGCCTGTATGGCTACACCTTC
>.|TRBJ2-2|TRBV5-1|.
CASSPRAENTGELFF
TGCGCCAGCAGCCCTAGAGCGGAGAACACCGGGGAGCTGTTTTTT
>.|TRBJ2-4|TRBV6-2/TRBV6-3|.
CASSQDSKNIQYF
TGTGCCAGCAGTCAAGACTCCAAAAACATTCAGTACTTC
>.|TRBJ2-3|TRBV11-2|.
CASSSEVLSVDTQYF
TGTGCCAGCAGCTCAGAGGTGCTTTCGGTAGATACGCAGTATTTT
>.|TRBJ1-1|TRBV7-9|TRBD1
CASSLRGQQAFF
TGTGCCAGCAGCTTAAGGGGACAGCAAGCTTTCTTT
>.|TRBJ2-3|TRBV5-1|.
CASSSEGPGDTQYF
TGCGCCAGCAGCTCGGAGGGTCCAGGAGATACGCAGTATTTT
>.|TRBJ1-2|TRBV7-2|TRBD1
CASSLGGQLDGYTF
TGTGCCAGCAGCTTAGGGGGACAGTTGGATGGCTACACCTTC
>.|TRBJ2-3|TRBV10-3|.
CAISEDFPTDTQYF
TGTGCCATCAGTGAAGACTTCCCCACAGATACGCAGTATTTT
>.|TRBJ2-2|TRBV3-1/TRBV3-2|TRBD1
CASSRSGGWTGELFF
TGTGCCAGCAGCCGATCAGGGGGCTGGACCGGGGAGCTGTTTTTT
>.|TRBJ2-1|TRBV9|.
CASSPNADNNEQFF
TGTGCCAGCAGCCCTAATGCGGACAACAATGAGCAGTTCTTC
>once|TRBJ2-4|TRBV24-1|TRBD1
CATSDERQGWDIQYF
TGTGCCACCAGTGACGAAAGACAGGGGTGGGACATTCAGTACTTC
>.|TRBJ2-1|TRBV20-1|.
CSASPQGGTEFVNEQFF
TGCAGTGCTAGTCCCCAGGGCGGGACTGAATTTGTCAATGAGCAGTTCTTC
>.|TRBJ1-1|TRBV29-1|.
CSVDQGLPEAFF
TGCAGCGTTGATCAGGGCCTCCCTGAAGCTTTCTTT
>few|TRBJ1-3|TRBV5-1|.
CASSSRTGISGNTIYF
TGCGCCAGCAGCTCGAGGACGGGAATCTCTGGAAACACCATATATTTT
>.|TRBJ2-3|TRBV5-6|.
CASSLEPSTDTQYF
TGTGCCAGCAGCTTGGAGCCGAGCACAGATACGCAGTATTTT
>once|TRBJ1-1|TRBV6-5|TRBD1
CASSHPGGSFGFF
TGTGCCAGCAGTCACCCAGGGGGCAGTTTTGGTTTCTTT
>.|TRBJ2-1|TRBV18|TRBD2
CASSPPAGTSGSVEQFF
TGCGCCAGCTCACCACCAGCCGGGACTAGCGGGAGTGTTGAGCAGTTCTTC
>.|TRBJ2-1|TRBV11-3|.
CASSSLFLTYNEQFF
TGTGCCAGCAGCTCCTTGTTTCTTACCTACAATGAGCAGTTCTTC
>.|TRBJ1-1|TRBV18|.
CASSTPSDTEAFF
TGTGCCAGCTCAACACCGTCGGACACTGAAGCTTTCTTT
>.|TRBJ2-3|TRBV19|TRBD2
CASSMLAGVGTDTQYF
TGTGCCAGTAGTATGCTAGCGGGAGTAGGCACAGATACGCAGTATTTT
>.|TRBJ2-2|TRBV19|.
CASSTRAGELFF
TGTGCCAGCTCAACTAGGGCCGGGGAGCTGTTTTTT
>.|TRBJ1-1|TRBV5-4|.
CASSLGQRNTEAFF
TGTGCCAGCAGCTTGGGACAGCGAAACACTGAAGCTTTCTTT
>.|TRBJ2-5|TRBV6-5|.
CASSYSRTTQETQYF
TGTGCCAGCAGTTACTCGAGGACTACCCAAGAGACCCAGTACTTC
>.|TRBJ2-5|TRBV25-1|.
CASSDTGLETQYF
TGTGCCAGCAGCGATACAGGTCTGGAGACCCAGTACTTC
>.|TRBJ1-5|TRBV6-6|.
CASSYLRGNSNQPQHF
TGTGCCAGCAGTTATCTCAGAGGGAATAGCAATCAGCCCCAGCATTTT
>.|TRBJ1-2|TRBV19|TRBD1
CASSLGRTGRIYGYTF
TGTGCCAGTAGTCTCGGGAGGACAGGGAGGATTTATGGCTACACCTTC
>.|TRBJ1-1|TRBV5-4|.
CASSAYRARAEAFF
TGTGCCAGCAGCGCTTACAGGGCGAGAGCTGAAGCTTTCTTT
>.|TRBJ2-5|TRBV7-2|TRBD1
CASSLRVDRVRETQYF
TGTGCCAGCAGCTTACGTGTGGACAGGGTACGAGAGACCCAGTACTTC
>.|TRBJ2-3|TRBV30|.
CAWSVLTDTQYF
TGTGCCTGGAGTGTACTAACAGATACGCAGTATTTT
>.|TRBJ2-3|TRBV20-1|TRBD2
CSASMPSGSLSTDTQYF
TGCAGTGCTAGTATGCCCAGCGGGAGCCTCAGCACAGATACGCAGTATTTT
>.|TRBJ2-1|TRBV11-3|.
CASSLALLSFKRFF
TGTGCCAGCAGCTTAGCACTGCTCTCATTTAAGCGGTTCTTC
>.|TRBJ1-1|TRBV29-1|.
CSVLGGTEAFF
TGCAGCGTTTTAGGGGGTACTGAAGCTTTCTTT
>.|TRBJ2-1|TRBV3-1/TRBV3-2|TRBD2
CASSQDRAGAAEQFF
TGTGCCAGCAGCCAAGATCGGGCGGGAGCAGCCGAGCAGTTCTTC
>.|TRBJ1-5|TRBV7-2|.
CASSPGRYDQPQHF
TGTGCCAGCAGCCCGGGGAGGTACGATCAGCCCCAGCATTTT